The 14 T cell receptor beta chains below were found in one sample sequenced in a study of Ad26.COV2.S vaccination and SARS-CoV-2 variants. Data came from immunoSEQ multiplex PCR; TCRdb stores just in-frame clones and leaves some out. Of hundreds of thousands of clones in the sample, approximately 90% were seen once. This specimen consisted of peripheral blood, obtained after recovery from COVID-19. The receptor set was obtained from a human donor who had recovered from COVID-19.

CDR3 loop: CASSYSRGTGVENQPQHF. DNA for the CDR3: TGTGCCAGCAGTTACTCGAGGGGGACAGGGGTAGAAAATCAGCCCCAGCATTTT. The genes are TRBV6-2 or TRBV6-3 and TRBJ1-5, with TRBD1 identical over 10 bases. Germline V gives CDR1 MNHEY, CDR2 SVGEGT. This CDR3 comprises 18 residues. J lost 4 bases, V lost 0 bases, and 9 bases had no gene match.

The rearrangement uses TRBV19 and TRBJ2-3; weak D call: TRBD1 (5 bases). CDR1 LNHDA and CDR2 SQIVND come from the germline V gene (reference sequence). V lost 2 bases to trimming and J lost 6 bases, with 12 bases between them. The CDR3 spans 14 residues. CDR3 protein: CASSITGSKDTQYF. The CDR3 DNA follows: TGTGCCAGTAGTATAACAGGCAGTAAGGATACGCAGTATTTT.

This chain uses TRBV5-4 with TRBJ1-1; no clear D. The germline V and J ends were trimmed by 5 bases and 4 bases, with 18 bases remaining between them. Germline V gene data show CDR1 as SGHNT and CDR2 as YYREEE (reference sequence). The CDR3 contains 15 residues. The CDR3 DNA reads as TGTGCCAGCAGGTCGGCTAGGGTCGATCGCACTGAAGCTTTCTTT. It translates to CASRSARVDRTEAFF.

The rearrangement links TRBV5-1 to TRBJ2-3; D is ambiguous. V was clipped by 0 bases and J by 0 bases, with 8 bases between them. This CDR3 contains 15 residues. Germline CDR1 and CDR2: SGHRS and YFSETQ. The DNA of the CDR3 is TGCGCCAGCAGCTTGGAACGGCCGAGCACAGATACGCAGTATTTT. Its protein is CASSLERPSTDTQYF.

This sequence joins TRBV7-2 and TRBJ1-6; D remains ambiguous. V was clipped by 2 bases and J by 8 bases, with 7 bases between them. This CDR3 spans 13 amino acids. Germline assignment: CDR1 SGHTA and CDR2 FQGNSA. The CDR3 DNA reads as TGTGCCAGCAGCTTAAGGGCAGATTCACCCCTCCACTTT. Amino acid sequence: CASSLRADSPLHF. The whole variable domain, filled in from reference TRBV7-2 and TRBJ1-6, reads GAGVSQSPSNKVTEKGKDVELRCDPISGHTALYWYRQSLGQGLEFLIYFQGNSAPDKSGLPSDRFSAERTGGSVSTLTIQRTQQEDSAVYLCASSLRADSPLHFGNGTRLTVT.

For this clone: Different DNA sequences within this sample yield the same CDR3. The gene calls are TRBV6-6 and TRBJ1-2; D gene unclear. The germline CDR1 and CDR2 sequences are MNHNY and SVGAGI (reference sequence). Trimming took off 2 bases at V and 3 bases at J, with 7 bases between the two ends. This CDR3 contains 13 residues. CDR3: CASSYGPDYGYTF. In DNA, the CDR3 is TGTGCCAGCAGTTACGGGCCCGACTATGGCTACACCTTC.

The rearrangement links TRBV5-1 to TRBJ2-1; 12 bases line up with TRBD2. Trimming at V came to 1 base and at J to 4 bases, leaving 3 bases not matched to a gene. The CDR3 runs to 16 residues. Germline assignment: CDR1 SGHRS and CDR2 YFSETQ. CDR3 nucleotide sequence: TGCGCCAGCAGCTTGCAGGGGACTAGCGGGTACAATGAGCAGTTCTTC. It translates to CASSLQGTSGYNEQFF.

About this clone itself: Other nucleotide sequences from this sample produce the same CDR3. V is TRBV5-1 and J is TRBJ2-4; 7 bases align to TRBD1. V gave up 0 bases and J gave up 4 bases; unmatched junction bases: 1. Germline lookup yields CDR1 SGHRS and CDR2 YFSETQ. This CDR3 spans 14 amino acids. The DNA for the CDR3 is TGCGCCAGCAGCTTGGGACAGGGAAAAAACATTCAGTACTTC. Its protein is CASSLGQGKNIQYF.

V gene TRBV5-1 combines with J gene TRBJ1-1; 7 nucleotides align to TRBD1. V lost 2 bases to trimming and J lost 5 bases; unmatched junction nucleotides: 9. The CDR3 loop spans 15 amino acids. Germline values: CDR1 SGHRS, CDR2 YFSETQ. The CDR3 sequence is CASSLQGFGKTEAFF. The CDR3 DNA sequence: TGCGCCAGCAGCTTACAGGGGTTCGGGAAGACTGAAGCTTTCTTT. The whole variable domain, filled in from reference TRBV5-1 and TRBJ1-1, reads KAGVTQTPRYLIKTRGQQVTLSCSPISGHRSVSWYQQTPGQGLQFLFEYFSETQRNKGNFPGRFSGRQFSNSRSEMNVSTLELGDSALYLCASSLQGFGKTEAFFGQGTRLTVV.

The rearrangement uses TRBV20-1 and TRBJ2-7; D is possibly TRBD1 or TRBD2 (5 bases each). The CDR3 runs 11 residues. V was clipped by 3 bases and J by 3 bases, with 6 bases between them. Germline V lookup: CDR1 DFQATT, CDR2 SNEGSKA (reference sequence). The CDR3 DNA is TGCAGTGCTAGGGGGGACTACGAGCAGTACTTC. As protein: CSARGDYEQYF.

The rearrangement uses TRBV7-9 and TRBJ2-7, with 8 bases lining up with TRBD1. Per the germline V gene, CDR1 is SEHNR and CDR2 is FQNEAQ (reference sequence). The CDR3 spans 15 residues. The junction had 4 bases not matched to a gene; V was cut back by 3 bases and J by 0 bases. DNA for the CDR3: TGTGCCAGCAGCTTCTCGGACAGGGTCTCCTACGAGCAGTACTTC. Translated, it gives CASSFSDRVSYEQYF.

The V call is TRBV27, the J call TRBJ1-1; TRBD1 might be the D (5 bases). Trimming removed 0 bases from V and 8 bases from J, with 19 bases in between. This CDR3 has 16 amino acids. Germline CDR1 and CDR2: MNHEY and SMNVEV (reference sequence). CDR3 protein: CASSLSGAGPGGEAFF. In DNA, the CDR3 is TGTGCCAGCAGTTTATCTGGGGCGGGGCCTGGGGGAGAAGCTTTCTTT.

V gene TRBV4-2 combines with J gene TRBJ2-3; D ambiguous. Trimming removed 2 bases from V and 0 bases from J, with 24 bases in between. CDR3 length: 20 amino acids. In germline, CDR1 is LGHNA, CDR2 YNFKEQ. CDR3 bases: TGTGCCAGCAGCCAATTCGCTTCGGGCTCAGGATCCCCTAGCACAGATACGCAGTATTTT. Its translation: CASSQFASGSGSPSTDTQYF.

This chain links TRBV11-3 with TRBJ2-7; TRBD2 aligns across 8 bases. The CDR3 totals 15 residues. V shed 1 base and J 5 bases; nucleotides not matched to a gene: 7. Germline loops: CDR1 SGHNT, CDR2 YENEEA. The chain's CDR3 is CASSLAPGGGNEQYF. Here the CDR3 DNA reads TGTGCCAGCAGCTTAGCCCCCGGGGGGGGTAACGAGCAGTACTTC.